The sequence of this T cell receptor (beta chain) was determined in a study of shared clonotypes between healthy human individuals. Germline V gene data show CDR1 as SGHRS and CDR2 as YFSETQ. After removal of 8 bases from V and 5 bases from J, the junction contained 11 bases not matched to a gene. The CDR3 has 15 amino acids. Generated by immunoSEQ multiplex PCR, the TCRdb table keeps only in-frame clones and is missing some. The top ten hold over 9.5% of the sample, which has approximately 470,000 clones, roughly 80% seen once. Genomic DNA for unsorted samples was obtained from 97 million or so PBMCs. To note about this clone: This sequence is one base from a far larger clone and is likely a read error.

The rearrangement links TRBV5-1 to TRBJ2-2; 8 bases fit TRBD2. This clonotype was obtained from a woman aged 35 to 49 in good health. Some clones in this sample may be carry-over from other donors' samples. Material for sequencing was PBMCs. For the CDR3, the DNA is TGCGCCAGAAGCCCGGGACTAGTTTGGACCGGGGAGCTGTTTTTT. Amino acids: CARSPGLVWTGELFF.